This T cell receptor (beta chain) was recorded in a study of blood T cell repertoires in COVID-19. Study information: Both acute and convalescent COVID-19 samples were obtained from the United States, Italy and Spain. Sample material is recorded as cDNA or gDNA derived from T cells, B-cell-depleted T cells, or PBMCs.

Per the authors' pipeline: Amplification from reference gene primers served as the basis for estimated nucleated cell counts. The assay was immunoSEQ multiplex PCR, and TCRdb's table has in-frame clones only and misses some. That table furnishes V, J and clone size, whereas the DNA furnished D and trimming. This sample yields tens of thousands of clones, of which about 80% are seen a single time; over 6.5% belongs to the top ten. Sequences were obtained from peripheral blood. The sequence derives from a man in his sixties or seventies with acute or convalescent COVID-19.

The CDR3 DNA follows: TGTGCCAGCTCTCCTCAACAGGGAGACTATGGCTACACCTTC. This encodes CASSPQQGDYGYTF. The chain uses TRBV18 and TRBJ1-2, with D possibly being TRBD1 (6 bases). Per the germline V gene, CDR1 is KGHSH and CDR2 is LQKENI. The CDR3 is made up of 14 amino acids. The V end lost 6 bases, the J end lost 3 bases, and 14 bases lay between the germline ends.